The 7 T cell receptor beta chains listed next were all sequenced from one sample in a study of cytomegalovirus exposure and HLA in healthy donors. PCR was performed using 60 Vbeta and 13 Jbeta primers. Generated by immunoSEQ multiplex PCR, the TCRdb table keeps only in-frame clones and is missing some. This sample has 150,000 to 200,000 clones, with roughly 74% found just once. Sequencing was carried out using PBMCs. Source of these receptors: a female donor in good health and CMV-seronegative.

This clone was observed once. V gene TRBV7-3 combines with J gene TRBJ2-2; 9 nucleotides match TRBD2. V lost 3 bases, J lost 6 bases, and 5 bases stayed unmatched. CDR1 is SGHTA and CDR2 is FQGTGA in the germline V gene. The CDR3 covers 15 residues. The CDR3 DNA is TGTGCCAGCAGCTTCGGCGGGAGGGCCTCCGGGGAGCTGTTTTTT. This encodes CASSFGGRASGELFF.

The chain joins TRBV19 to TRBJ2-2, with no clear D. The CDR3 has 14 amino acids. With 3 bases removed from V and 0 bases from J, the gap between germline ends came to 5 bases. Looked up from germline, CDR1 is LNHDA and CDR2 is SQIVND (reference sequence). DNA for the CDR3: TGTGCCAGTAGTATTACTGCGAACACCGGGGAGCTGTTTTTT. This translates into CASSITANTGELFF.

Written as DNA, the CDR3 is TGTGCCAGCAGCGCGGGACAGAACTATGGCTACACCTTC. It is translated as CASSAGQNYGYTF. The chain couples TRBV7-2 to TRBJ1-2, with 7 bases matching TRBD1. CDR3 length: 13 amino acids. V lost 5 bases to trimming and J lost 2 bases; unmatched junction nucleotides: 2. Germline V lookup: CDR1 SGHTA, CDR2 FQGNSA.

In DNA, the CDR3 is TGCGCCAGCAGCCCCGACCCGACAGGGAGCCAGCCCCAGCATTTT. Protein sequence: CASSPDPTGSQPQHF. The genes are TRBV5-1 and TRBJ1-5; 7 nucleotides line up with TRBD1. Trimming cost V 4 bases and J 7 bases; bases outside gene matches: 11. CDR3 length: 15 amino acids. CDR1 and CDR2 (germline): SGHRS, YFSETQ.

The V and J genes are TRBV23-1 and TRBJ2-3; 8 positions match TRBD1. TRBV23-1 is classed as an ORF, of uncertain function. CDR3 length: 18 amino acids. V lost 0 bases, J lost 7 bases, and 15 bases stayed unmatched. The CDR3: CASSQSPNRDRSFYTQYF. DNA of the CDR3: TGCGCCAGCAGTCAATCTCCGAACCGGGACAGGTCTTTCTATACGCAGTATTTT.

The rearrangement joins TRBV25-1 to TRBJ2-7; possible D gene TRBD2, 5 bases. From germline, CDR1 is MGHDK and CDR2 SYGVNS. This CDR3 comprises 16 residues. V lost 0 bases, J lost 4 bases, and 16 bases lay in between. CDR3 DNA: TGTGCCAGCAGTGAATATATGCGAAACGGGGAATACGAGCAGTACTTC. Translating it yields CASSEYMRNGEYEQYF.

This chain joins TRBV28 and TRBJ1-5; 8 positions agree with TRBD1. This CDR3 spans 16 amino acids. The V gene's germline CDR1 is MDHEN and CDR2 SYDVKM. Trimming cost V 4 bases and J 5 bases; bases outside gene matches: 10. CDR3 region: CASSSRGQGAHQPQHF. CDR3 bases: TGTGCCAGCAGTTCCCGAGGGCAGGGGGCTCATCAGCCCCAGCATTTT.